The rows below give T cell receptor beta chains drawn from one sample of a study of cytomegalovirus exposure and HLA in healthy donors. Assay used: immunoSEQ multiplex PCR; TCRdb lists only in-frame clones, some missing. The sample records about 150,000 clones, over 70% being singletons. The sequencing sample was made of PBMCs. The receptors come from a man under 40 in good health and CMV-seropositive. The CDR3 runs from the conserved cysteine through the conserved F or W. The order of the fields is clone size, V gene, CDR3 protein. Size tells how often a clone was seen (once, few, many) or the class of an expanded clone, and some rows leave it out.

>.|TRBV27
CASWGQQETQYF
>.|TRBV19
CASSIVRQGRRNEQFF
>.|TRBV18
CASSPMFGRANTGELFF
>.|TRBV28
CASSFPGGGSNQPQHF
>few|TRBV27
CATRWGSDNEQFF
>.|TRBV19
CASSRDRVDYGYTF
>.|TRBV5-1
CASSLVGMREGDEQFF
>.|TRBV28
CASSFGDRVNGELFF
>.|TRBV30
CAWSVQLSNQPQHF
>.|TRBV7-9
CASSWASGSHEQYF
>once|TRBV18
CASSPSTSGGARETQYF
>few|TRBV6-5
CASSYGQPGELFF
>.|TRBV12-5
CASGQDSRRLYGYTF
>.|TRBV2
CASSERGHLNIEAFF
>.|TRBV6-1
CATPSATNEKLFF
>.|TRBV9
CASSVTTSGGEGKTQYF